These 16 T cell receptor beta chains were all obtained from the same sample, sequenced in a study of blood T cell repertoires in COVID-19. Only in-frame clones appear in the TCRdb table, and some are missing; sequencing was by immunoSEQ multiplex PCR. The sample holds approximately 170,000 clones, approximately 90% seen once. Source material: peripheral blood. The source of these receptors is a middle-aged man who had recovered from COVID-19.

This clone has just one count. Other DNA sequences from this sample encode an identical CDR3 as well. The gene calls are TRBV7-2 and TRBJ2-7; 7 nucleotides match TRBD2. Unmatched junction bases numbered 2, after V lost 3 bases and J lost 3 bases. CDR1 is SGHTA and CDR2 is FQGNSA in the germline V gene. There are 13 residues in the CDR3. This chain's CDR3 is CASSLSGGYEQYF. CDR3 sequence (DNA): TGTGCCAGCAGCTTGTCGGGGGGCTACGAGCAGTACTTC.

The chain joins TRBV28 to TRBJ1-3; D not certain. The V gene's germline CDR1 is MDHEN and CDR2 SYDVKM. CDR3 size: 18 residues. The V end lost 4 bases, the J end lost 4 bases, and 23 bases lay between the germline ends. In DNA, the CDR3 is TGTGCCAGCAGTTCTCTCTCTAAGATCCCAGAGAGGGGAAACACCATATATTTT. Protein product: CASSSLSKIPERGNTIYF.

CDR3 region: CASSLRGTGEQYF. In DNA, the CDR3 is TGTGCCAGCAGCTTAAGAGGAACTGGCGAGCAGTACTTC. The chain links TRBV13 to TRBJ2-7; D is unclear. Trimming stripped 2 bases from V and 6 bases from J, with 11 bases between. The CDR3 is 13 amino acids. CDR1 and CDR2 from the germline V gene are PRHDT and FYEKMQ (reference sequence).

CDR3 in amino acids: CASSIQAENYGYTF. CDR3 DNA: TGTGCCAGTAGTATCCAGGCCGAGAACTATGGCTACACCTTC. The chain carries TRBV19 and TRBJ1-2, with unresolved D. This CDR3 has 14 amino acids. Germline assignment: CDR1 LNHDA and CDR2 SQIVND (reference sequence). The ends were cut back, 3 bases at V and 2 bases at J, with 10 bases in the middle.

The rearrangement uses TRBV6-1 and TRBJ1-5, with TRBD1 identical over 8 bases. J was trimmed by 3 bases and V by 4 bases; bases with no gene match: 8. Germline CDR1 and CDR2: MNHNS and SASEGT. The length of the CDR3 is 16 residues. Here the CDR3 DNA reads TGTGCCAGCAGTGGCCGACAGGGGTCTATCAATCAGCCCCAGCATTTT. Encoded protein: CASSGRQGSINQPQHF.

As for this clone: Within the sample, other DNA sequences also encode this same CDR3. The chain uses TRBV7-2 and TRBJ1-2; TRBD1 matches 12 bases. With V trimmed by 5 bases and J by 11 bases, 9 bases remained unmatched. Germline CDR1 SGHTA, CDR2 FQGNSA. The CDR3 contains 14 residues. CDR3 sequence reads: CASSLGQGARGYTF. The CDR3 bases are TGTGCCAGCAGCCTGGGACAGGGGGCGCGAGGGTACACCTTC.

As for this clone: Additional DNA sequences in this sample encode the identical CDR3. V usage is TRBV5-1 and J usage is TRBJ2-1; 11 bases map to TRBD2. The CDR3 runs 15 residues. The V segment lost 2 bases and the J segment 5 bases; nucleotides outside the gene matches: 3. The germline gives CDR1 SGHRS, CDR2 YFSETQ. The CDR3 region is CASSFLAGGNNEQFF. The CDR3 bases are TGCGCCAGCAGCTTCCTAGCGGGAGGCAACAATGAGCAGTTCTTC.

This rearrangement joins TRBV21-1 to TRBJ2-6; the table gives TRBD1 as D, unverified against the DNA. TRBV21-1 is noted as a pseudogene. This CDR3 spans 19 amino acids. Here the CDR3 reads CASSKSLGGSSTRANVLTF. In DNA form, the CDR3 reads TGTGCCAGCAGCAAATCCCTTGGGGGCTCCTCCACTCGGGCCAACGTCCTGACTTTC.

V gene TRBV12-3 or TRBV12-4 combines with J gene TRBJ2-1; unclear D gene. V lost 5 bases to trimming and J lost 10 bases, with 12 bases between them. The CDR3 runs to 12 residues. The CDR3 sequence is CASSQKYQEQFF. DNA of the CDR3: TGTGCCAGCAGTCAAAAATACCAGGAGCAGTTCTTC.

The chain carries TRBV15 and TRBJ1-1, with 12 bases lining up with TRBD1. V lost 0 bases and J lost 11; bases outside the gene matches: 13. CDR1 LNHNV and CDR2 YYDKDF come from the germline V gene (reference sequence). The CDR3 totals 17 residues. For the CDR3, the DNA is TGTGCCACCAGCAGAGATACTCCGGGACAGGGGGCGAGGTGGGCTTTCTTT. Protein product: CATSRDTPGQGARWAFF. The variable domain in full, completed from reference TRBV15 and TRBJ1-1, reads DAMVIQNPRYQVTQFGKPVTLSCSQTLNHNVMYWYQQKSSQAPKLLFHYYDKDFNNEADTPDNFQSRRPNTSFCFLDIRSPGLGDTAMYLCATSRDTPGQGARWAFFGQGTRLTVV.

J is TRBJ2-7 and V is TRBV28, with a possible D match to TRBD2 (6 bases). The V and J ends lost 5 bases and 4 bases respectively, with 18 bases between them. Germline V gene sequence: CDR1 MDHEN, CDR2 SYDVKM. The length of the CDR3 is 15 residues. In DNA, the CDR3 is TGTGCCAGCAGTATAGGAGGCGGGATGTCTTACGAGCAGTACTTC. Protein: CASSIGGGMSYEQYF.

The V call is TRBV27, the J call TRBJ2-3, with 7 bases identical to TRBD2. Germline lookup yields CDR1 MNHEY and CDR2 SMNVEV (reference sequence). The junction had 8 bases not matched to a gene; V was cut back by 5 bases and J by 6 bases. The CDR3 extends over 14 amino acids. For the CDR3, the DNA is TGTGCCAGCAGTGCCGGACTAGTGGGGGATACGCAGTATTTT. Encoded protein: CASSAGLVGDTQYF.

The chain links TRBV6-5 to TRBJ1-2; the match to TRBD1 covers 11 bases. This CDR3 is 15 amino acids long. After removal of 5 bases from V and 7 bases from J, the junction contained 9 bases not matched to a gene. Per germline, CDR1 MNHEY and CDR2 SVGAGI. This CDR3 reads CASSMTGTGGGGYTF. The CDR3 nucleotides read TGTGCCAGCAGTATGACCGGGACAGGGGGGGGTGGCTACACCTTC.

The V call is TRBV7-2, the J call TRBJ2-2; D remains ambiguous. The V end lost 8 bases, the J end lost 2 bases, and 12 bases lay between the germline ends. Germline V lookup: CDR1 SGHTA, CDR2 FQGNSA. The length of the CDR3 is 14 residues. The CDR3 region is CASCHALNTGELFF. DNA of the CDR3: TGTGCCAGCTGCCACGCGTTAAACACCGGGGAGCTGTTTTTT.

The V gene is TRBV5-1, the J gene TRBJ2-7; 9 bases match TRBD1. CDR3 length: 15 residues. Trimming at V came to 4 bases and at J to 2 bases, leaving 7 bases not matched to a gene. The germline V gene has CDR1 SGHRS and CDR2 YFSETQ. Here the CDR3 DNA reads TGCGCCAGCAGCCCCCGGGACAGGGTGGCCTACGAGCAGTACTTC. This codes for CASSPRDRVAYEQYF.

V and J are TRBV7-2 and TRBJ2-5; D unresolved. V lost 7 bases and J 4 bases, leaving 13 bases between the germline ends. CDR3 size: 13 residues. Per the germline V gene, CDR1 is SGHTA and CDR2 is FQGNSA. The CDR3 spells CASTYSPLETQYF. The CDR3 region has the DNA TGTGCCAGCACCTATTCGCCGTTAGAGACCCAGTACTTC. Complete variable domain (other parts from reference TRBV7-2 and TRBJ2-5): GAGVSQSPSNKVTEKGKDVELRCDPISGHTALYWYRQSLGQGLEFLIYFQGNSAPDKSGLPSDRFSAERTGGSVSTLTIQRTQQEDSAVYLCASTYSPLETQYFGPGTRLLVL.